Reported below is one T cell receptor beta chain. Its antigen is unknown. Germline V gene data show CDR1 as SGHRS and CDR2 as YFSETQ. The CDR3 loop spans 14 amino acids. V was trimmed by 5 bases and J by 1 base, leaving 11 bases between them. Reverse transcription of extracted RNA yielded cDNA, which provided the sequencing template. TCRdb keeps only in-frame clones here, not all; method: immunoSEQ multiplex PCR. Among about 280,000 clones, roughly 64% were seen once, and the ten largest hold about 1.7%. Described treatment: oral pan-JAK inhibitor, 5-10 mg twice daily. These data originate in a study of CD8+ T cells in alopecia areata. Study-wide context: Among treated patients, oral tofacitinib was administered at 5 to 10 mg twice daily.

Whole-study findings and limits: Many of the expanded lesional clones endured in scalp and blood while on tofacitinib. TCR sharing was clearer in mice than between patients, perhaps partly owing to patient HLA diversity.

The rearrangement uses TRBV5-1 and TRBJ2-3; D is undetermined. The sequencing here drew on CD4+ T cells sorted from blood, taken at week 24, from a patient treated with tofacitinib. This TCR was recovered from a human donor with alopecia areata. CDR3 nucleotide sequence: TGCGCCAGCAGGGCGTTGCCTGGCACAGATACGCAGTATTTT. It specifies CASRALPGTDTQYF.